One T cell receptor beta chain is described in this entry. Produced via immunoSEQ multiplex PCR; TCRdb's table is partial and in-frame only. This sample has around 300,000 clones; approximately 90% occur once, and the top ten carry 2% to 3%. The sample originates from a study of blood T cell repertoires in COVID-19. Study at large: COVID-19 samples collected from the United States, Italy and Spain covered acute and convalescent phases.

Which cohort a participant joined came from the clinical history participants gave. Two consecutive negative NP/OP PCR tests, clearance, or resolved symptoms defined Cohort 3 recovery. Sample: PBMCs or T cells enriched from blood (not recorded which). The clonotype was recovered from a woman under 30 who had recovered from COVID-19.

The CDR3 here is CASSRTGTYGYTF. The CDR3 region has the DNA TGTGCCAGCAGCCGAACAGGGACCTATGGCTACACCTTC. The chain has TRBV7-8 and TRBJ1-2; D may be TRBD1 (6 bases). V gave up 5 bases and J gave up 4 bases, with 11 bases separating them. The CDR3 contains 13 residues. Germline V gene lookup returns CDR1 SGHVS and CDR2 FQNEAQ.